This entry lists 12 T cell receptor beta chains sequenced from one sample in a study of T cell clones after liver transplantation. What these receptors recognize is not known. Repertoires were generated with immunoSEQ multiplex PCR, while TCRdb's copy carries only in-frame clones and drops some. This sample yields 2,000 to 2,500 clones, of which 20% to 25% are seen a single time; 15% to 19% belongs to the top ten. Sequencing of dividing CFSE-low cells from the MLR defined alloreactive TCRbeta sequences. The source material was CD8+ T cells from cultured PBMCs. These TCRs come from a human patient who received a liver transplant. Some T cells may trace back to the graft donor.

This clone rates as medium-sized. The gene calls are TRBV6-1 and TRBJ2-3, with a tentative D call TRBD1 (6 bases). Trimming took off 1 base at V and 2 bases at J, with 16 bases between the two ends. Germline V lookup: CDR1 MNHNS, CDR2 SASEGT. The CDR3 consists of 17 residues. The DNA for the CDR3 is TGTGCCAGCAGTGAAGACCCCCCGGGACACTTCACAGATACGCAGTATTTT. Protein product: CASSEDPPGHFTDTQYF.

As for this clone: Germline and junction disagree at one end, which may indicate a read error. This chain connects TRBV25-1 to TRBJ2-5; D perhaps matches TRBD2 (6 bases). Germline CDR1 MGHDK, CDR2 SYGVNS. The CDR3 is 16 amino acids. The CDR3 loop is CASRESRVAGGETQYF. Written as DNA, the CDR3 is TGTGCCAGCAGGGAATCTAGGGTCGCTGGAGGGGAGACCCAGTACTTC. Filled out from reference TRBV25-1 and TRBJ2-5, the complete variable domain reads EADIYQTPRYLVIGTGKKITLECSQTMGHDKMYWYQQDPGMELHLIHYSYGVNSTEKGDLSSESTVSRIRTEHFPLTLESARPSHTSQYLCASRESRVAGGETQYFGPGTRLLVL.

This chain links TRBV7-8 with TRBJ2-1; 14 bases match TRBD2. This CDR3 spans 18 amino acids. CDR1 SGHVS and CDR2 FQNEAQ come from the germline V gene. After removal of 3 bases from V and 4 bases from J, the junction contained 8 bases not matched to a gene. In DNA form, the CDR3 reads TGTGCCAGCAGCTTTCCGACTAGCGGGAGGGCCGAGTACAATGAGCAGTTCTTC. As protein: CASSFPTSGRAEYNEQFF.

The chain is built from TRBV11-3 and TRBJ2-7, with 7 positions matching TRBD1. V lost 2 bases and J lost 2; bases outside the gene matches: 12. CDR1 and CDR2 from the germline V gene are SGHNT and YENEEA. CDR3 size: 17 residues. CDR3 DNA sequence: TGTGCCAGCAGCTTACCGACCGGGACAGAAGTTCCCTACGAGCAGTACTTC. As protein: CASSLPTGTEVPYEQYF.

This clone was seen a few times. The chain uses TRBV5-5 and TRBJ2-1, with D perhaps assigned TRBD1 or TRBD2 (5 bases each). There are 17 residues in the CDR3. Per the germline V gene, CDR1 is SGHKS and CDR2 is YYEKEE (reference sequence). Trimming cost V 6 bases and J 8 bases, with 27 bases left between them. The CDR3 protein is CASTSVGRVGEEDEQFF. The DNA for the CDR3 is TGTGCCAGCACCTCCGTGGGGCGAGTGGGGGAAGAGGATGAGCAGTTCTTC.

This clone was observed a few times. A far larger clone lies a single base away; this is likely a read error. The genes are TRBV11-2 and TRBJ2-6; 9 nucleotides line up with TRBD2. The CDR3 consists of 17 residues. Germline V CDR1 and CDR2: SGHAT, FQNNGV. After removal of 11 bases from V and 0 bases from J, the junction contained 11 bases not matched to a gene. The CDR3 DNA sequence: TGTGCCGGCGGGGGGGCACAGGTTATCTCTGGGGCCAACGTCCTGACTTTC. Amino acid sequence: CAGGGAQVISGANVLTF.

J is TRBJ2-2 and V is TRBV9, with a possible D match to TRBD2 (7 bases). Germline CDR1 and CDR2: SGDLS and YYNGEE. The CDR3 totals 13 residues. V was cut by 5 bases and J by 6 bases, with 11 bases left in between. Here the CDR3 reads CASSEGGAGELFF. The CDR3 coding sequence is TGTGCCAGCAGTGAGGGGGGGGCCGGGGAGCTGTTTTTT.

This clone ranks as medium-sized. CDR3 coding DNA: TGTGCCAGCAGCGGCCGAGGCCTACATGGCTACACCTTC. Its protein product is CASSGRGLHGYTF. J is TRBJ1-2 and V is TRBV9, with D hard to call. Germline-derived CDR1 and CDR2 are SGDLS and YYNGEE. Between the trimmed V and J ends, which lost 3 bases and 6 bases, there was a span of 12 bases. The CDR3 has 13 residues.

To note about this clone: This could be a read error, since a much larger clone is one nucleotide away. The chain employs TRBV9 and TRBJ2-3; 8 bases match TRBD1. This CDR3 region has 16 residues. The germline CDR1 and CDR2 sequences are SGDLS and YYNGEE. With V trimmed by 4 bases and J by 4 bases, 11 bases remained unmatched. In DNA, the CDR3 is TGTGCCAGCAGCTTAGACCCGGACAGGGTGGCAGATACGCAGTATTTT. It encodes CASSLDPDRVADTQYF.

The V call is TRBV7-2, the J call TRBJ1-2; D remains ambiguous. CDR1 is SGHTA and CDR2 is FQGNSA in the germline V gene. V dropped 1 base and J dropped 4 bases, with 4 bases sitting between them. This CDR3 comprises 12 residues. This CDR3 is CASSLGTYGYTF. The CDR3 DNA sequence: TGTGCCAGCAGCTTAGGCACCTATGGCTACACCTTC.

In the case of this clone: This is likely an artifact of a read error, given a far larger clone one base away. The genes are TRBV15 and TRBJ2-2; 10 nucleotides agree with TRBD1. Germline loops: CDR1 LNHNV, CDR2 YYDKDF (reference sequence). The CDR3 totals 14 residues. In DNA, the CDR3 is TGTGCCGCCAGCAGGGACAGGGGCCACGGGGAGCTGTTTTTT. Its protein product is CAASRDRGHGELFF. Full variable domain (rest looked up from reference TRBV15 and TRBJ2-2): DAMVIQNPRYQVTQFGKPVTLSCSQTLNHNVMYWYQQKSSQAPKLLFHYYDKDFNNEADTPDNFQSRRPNTSFCFLDIRSPGLGDTAMYLCAASRDRGHGELFFGEGSRLTVL.

Notes on this clone: A single base separates this from a much larger clone, so it may be a read error. The CDR3 DNA is TGTGCCAGCAGCCAAGCGTGGCCGGACACGGGGGGCGAGCAGTACTTC. The encoded protein is CASSQAWPDTGGEQYF. The chain combines TRBV4-2 with TRBJ2-7, with 7 bases matching TRBD2. This CDR3 has 16 amino acids. V lost 1 base to trimming and J lost 6 bases; unmatched junction nucleotides: 12. Germline CDR1 LGHNA, CDR2 YNFKEQ.